This TCR beta chain was sequenced in a study of T cells after yellow fever vaccination. In regard to this clonotype: No antigen is known for it.

General study results and limits: At about 97% for CD4 and over 80% for CD8, most primary-vaccination clones showed up again after the booster. Although the secondary response was weaker, it peaked faster, at day 5 versus 15. A limited proportion of clonotypes was detected within both the CD4 and CD8 compartments.

Each CDR3 protein gets one entry after TCRdb re-called the 5' RACE reads with MiXCR. The sample shows some 340,000 distinct CDR3 sequences, around a tenth of them seen only once. The sample here was CD4+ T cells sorted from PBMCs, taken 45 days after the yellow fever booster vaccination. The TCR was taken from a man between 18 and 35 years old who received the YFV17D yellow fever vaccine.

The CDR3 reads CASSDSGKRRNTIYF. The CDR3 coding sequence is TGTGCCAGCAGTGACAGTGGGAAAAGGCGAAACACCATATATTTT. The rearrangement joins TRBV25-1 to TRBJ1-3; D call uncertain. The CDR3 extends over 15 amino acids. Trimming shortened V by 3 bases and J by 5 bases, and 14 bases separated the two germline ends. The germline gives CDR1 MGHDK, CDR2 SYGVNS.